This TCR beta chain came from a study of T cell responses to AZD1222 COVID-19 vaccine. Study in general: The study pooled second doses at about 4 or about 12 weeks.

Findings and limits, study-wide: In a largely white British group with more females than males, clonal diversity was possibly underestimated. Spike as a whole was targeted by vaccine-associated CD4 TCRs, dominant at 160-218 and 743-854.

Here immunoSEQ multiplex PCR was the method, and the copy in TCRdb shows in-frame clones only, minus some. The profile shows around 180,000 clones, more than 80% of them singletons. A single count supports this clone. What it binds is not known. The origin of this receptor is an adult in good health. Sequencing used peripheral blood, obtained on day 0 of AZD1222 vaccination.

The CDR3 nucleotides are TGTGCCAGCAGCTGGGTTCCAGGGGAGGACTCACCCCTCCACTTT. It specifies CASSWVPGEDSPLHF. The chain joins TRBV5-5 to TRBJ1-6; D might be TRBD1 (6 bases). CDR1 and CDR2 from the germline V gene are SGHKS and YYEKEE (reference sequence). The CDR3 contains 15 residues. Trimming took off 3 bases at V and 10 bases at J, with 17 bases between the two ends. Complete variable domain (other parts from reference TRBV5-5 and TRBJ1-6): DAGVTQSPTHLIKTRGQQVTLRCSPISGHKSVSWYQQVLGQGPQFIFQYYEKEERGRGNFPDRFSARQFPNYSSELNVNALLLGDSALYLCASSWVPGEDSPLHFGNGTRLTVT.